These 18 T cell receptor beta chains were all obtained from the same sample, sequenced in a study of blood T cell repertoires in COVID-19. Sequenced by immunoSEQ multiplex PCR; TCRdb stores in-frame clones only, minus some. The sample holds approximately 200,000 clones, about four fifths seen once. The sequenced sample consisted of peripheral blood. These receptors were collected from a woman aged 25 to 39 who had recovered from COVID-19.

The chain uses TRBV5-1 and TRBJ2-2; 8 nucleotides match TRBD2. V gave up 2 bases and J gave up 4 bases; unmatched junction bases: 4. The CDR3 sequence is 15 residues long. Germline V CDR1 and CDR2: SGHRS, YFSETQ. CDR3 sequence (DNA): TGCGCCAGCAGCTTCACTAGCGGAGCCACCGGGGAGCTGTTTTTT. This sequence encodes CASSFTSGATGELFF.

The CDR3 sequence is CASSFRRRDYGPYNEQFF. The CDR3 coding sequence is TGTGCCAGCAGCTTTAGACGCCGGGACTACGGACCTTACAATGAGCAGTTCTTC. This chain links TRBV11-2 with TRBJ2-1, with 7 bases matching TRBD2. Germline assignment: CDR1 SGHAT and CDR2 FQNNGV. The CDR3 is 18 residues long. Trimming at V came to 3 bases and at J to 4 bases, leaving 15 bases not matched to a gene.

The chain couples TRBV24-1 to TRBJ2-1, with a weak D call TRBD2 (6 bases). The length of the CDR3 is 17 residues. CDR1 is KGHDR and CDR2 is SFDVKD in the germline V gene. V lost 4 bases and J lost 2, with 17 bases in between. The CDR3 bases are TGTGCCACCAGTGACCTGCCCGGGACTCCGACCTACAATGAGCAGTTCTTC. Translation gives CATSDLPGTPTYNEQFF.

V is TRBV6-6 and J is TRBJ1-5, with 7 nucleotides matching TRBD1. This CDR3 spans 15 amino acids. V trimming: 7 bases; J trimming: 4 bases; junction bases outside the gene matches: 10. Germline CDR1 MNHNY, CDR2 SVGAGI (reference sequence). The CDR3 region is CASTLGDSPNQPQHF. For the CDR3, the DNA is TGTGCCAGCACCCTAGGGGACAGTCCTAATCAGCCCCAGCATTTT.

The rearrangement joins TRBV6-5 to TRBJ1-6, with TRBD1 matching 7 bases. CDR1 is MNHEY and CDR2 is SVGAGI in the germline V gene. This CDR3 has 14 residues. Unmatched junction bases numbered 7, after V lost 8 bases and J lost 6 bases. The DNA for the CDR3 is TGTGCCAGCGGCCGACAGGGAGGTAATTCACCCCTCCACTTT. Protein product: CASGRQGGNSPLHF.

This clone was recorded only once. The chain joins TRBV9 to TRBJ2-1; D unclear. The CDR3 consists of 13 residues. With 0 bases removed from V and 6 bases from J, the gap between germline ends came to 7 bases. Germline assignment: CDR1 SGDLS and CDR2 YYNGEE. The CDR3: CASSVGVLNEQFF. CDR3 nucleotides: TGTGCCAGCAGCGTAGGAGTGCTCAATGAGCAGTTCTTC.

The genes are TRBV18 and TRBJ1-5; 8 nucleotides align to TRBD1. V was pared by 2 bases and J by 5 bases, with 8 bases of the junction left unmatched. The CDR3 is made up of 16 amino acids. Germline values: CDR1 KGHSH, CDR2 LQKENI. CDR3 protein: CASSPSNGQGDQPQHF. The CDR3 region has the DNA TGTGCCAGCTCACCATCGAACGGACAGGGCGATCAGCCCCAGCATTTT.

This clone was picked up one time. The chain has TRBV29-1 and TRBJ2-2; 7 bases agree with TRBD2. The ends lost 2 bases at V and 2 bases at J; junction bases unmatched: 14. This CDR3 is 18 amino acids long. Germline V gene data show CDR1 as SQVTM and CDR2 as ANQGSEA. CDR3 protein: CSVESGDYLLPNTGELFF. The CDR3 bases are TGCAGCGTTGAAAGTGGGGACTATTTGTTGCCCAACACCGGGGAGCTGTTTTTT.

The chain recombines TRBV19 with TRBJ1-4; 9 nucleotides match TRBD1. The CDR3 has 17 residues. V trimming: 6 bases; J trimming: 0 bases; junction bases outside the gene matches: 8. Germline values: CDR1 LNHDA, CDR2 SQIVND (reference sequence). DNA of the CDR3: TGTGCCAGTAGCGTCGGACAGGGGCCTGCAACTAATGAAAAACTGTTTTTT. The encoded protein is CASSVGQGPATNEKLFF.

This sequence joins TRBV28 and TRBJ1-2; 8 nucleotides align to TRBD1. This CDR3 is built from 16 residues. V dropped 2 bases and J dropped 1; count of bases not matched to a gene: 6. The germline V gene encodes CDR1 MDHEN and CDR2 SYDVKM. The CDR3 protein is CASSLRGQGFNYGYTF. The CDR3, as DNA: TGTGCCAGCAGTTTACGTGGACAGGGTTTTAACTATGGCTACACCTTC.

The CDR3 nucleotides are TGTGCCAGCAGCTTACACGCTAGCGGGAGCTACAATGAGCAGTTCTTC. This translates into CASSLHASGSYNEQFF. The rearrangement uses TRBV7-2 and TRBJ2-1; TRBD2 matches at 10 bases. In germline, CDR1 is SGHTA, CDR2 FQGNSA. With V trimmed by 2 bases and J by 3 bases, 4 bases remained unmatched. The CDR3 length is 16 residues.

This chain connects TRBV19 to TRBJ1-2; TRBD1 is a possible D gene (6 bases). The V and J ends lost 5 bases and 8 bases respectively, with 15 bases between them. Germline V CDR1 and CDR2: LNHDA, SQIVND (reference sequence). This CDR3 region has 13 residues. CDR3 DNA sequence: TGTGCCAGTAGTTCAGGACAGTTACGGGGCTACACCTTC. Protein: CASSSGQLRGYTF.

The chain carries TRBV11-2 and TRBJ2-1, with D possibly being TRBD2 (6 bases). Per germline, CDR1 SGHAT and CDR2 FQNNGV. V was shortened by 5 bases and J by 0 bases, with 11 bases between the two germline ends. CDR3 length: 15 amino acids. CDR3 bases: TGTGCCAGCAGCCTAGGGACTTCCTCCTACAATGAGCAGTTCTTC. It encodes CASSLGTSSYNEQFF.

V usage is TRBV5-1 and J usage is TRBJ1-1, with D uncertain. The germline V gene has CDR1 SGHRS and CDR2 YFSETQ. With 1 base removed from V and 4 bases from J, the gap between germline ends came to 8 bases. This CDR3 comprises 13 residues. The CDR3 region has the DNA TGCGCCAGCAGCTTGAGAGGGAGCACTGAAGCTTTCTTT. It translates to CASSLRGSTEAFF. The full variable domain, in which reference TRBV5-1 and TRBJ1-1 provide the parts outside the CDR3, is KAGVTQTPRYLIKTRGQQVTLSCSPISGHRSVSWYQQTPGQGLQFLFEYFSETQRNKGNFPGRFSGRQFSNSRSEMNVSTLELGDSALYLCASSLRGSTEAFFGQGTRLTVV.

This chain uses TRBV7-2 with TRBJ2-3; 8 nucleotides agree with TRBD2. The V gene end was trimmed by 5 bases and the J gene end by 10 bases; junction bases not matched to a gene: 2. Per germline, CDR1 SGHTA and CDR2 FQGNSA. The CDR3 covers 11 residues. In DNA form, the CDR3 reads TGTGCCAGCAGCCTCGGGGGGGCGCAGTATTTT. Translating it yields CASSLGGAQYF.

The chain carries TRBV27 and TRBJ1-1; D is possibly TRBD1 (5 bases). V lost 5 bases, J lost 1 base, and 14 bases lay in between. CDR3 length equals 15 residues. Germline CDR1 MNHEY, CDR2 SMNVEV (reference sequence). CDR3 sequence: CASSTLDTSNTEAFF. Written as DNA, the CDR3 is TGTGCCAGCAGTACCCTGGACACGTCGAACACTGAAGCTTTCTTT.

The chain joins TRBV6-5 to TRBJ1-2, with unresolved D. The germline gives CDR1 MNHEY, CDR2 SVGAGI. The CDR3 runs 13 residues. With 7 bases removed from V and 3 bases from J, the gap between germline ends came to 12 bases. In DNA, the CDR3 is TGTGCCAGCACGATAAGTAGTGACTATGGCTACACCTTC. Translated: CASTISSDYGYTF.

J is TRBJ2-5 and V is TRBV5-1, with D unresolved. CDR1 SGHRS and CDR2 YFSETQ come from the germline V gene. The CDR3 runs 15 residues. V was trimmed by 0 bases and J by 0 bases, leaving 9 bases between them. Here the CDR3 reads CASSLDPVYQETQYF. DNA of the CDR3: TGCGCCAGCAGCTTGGATCCGGTGTACCAAGAGACCCAGTACTTC.